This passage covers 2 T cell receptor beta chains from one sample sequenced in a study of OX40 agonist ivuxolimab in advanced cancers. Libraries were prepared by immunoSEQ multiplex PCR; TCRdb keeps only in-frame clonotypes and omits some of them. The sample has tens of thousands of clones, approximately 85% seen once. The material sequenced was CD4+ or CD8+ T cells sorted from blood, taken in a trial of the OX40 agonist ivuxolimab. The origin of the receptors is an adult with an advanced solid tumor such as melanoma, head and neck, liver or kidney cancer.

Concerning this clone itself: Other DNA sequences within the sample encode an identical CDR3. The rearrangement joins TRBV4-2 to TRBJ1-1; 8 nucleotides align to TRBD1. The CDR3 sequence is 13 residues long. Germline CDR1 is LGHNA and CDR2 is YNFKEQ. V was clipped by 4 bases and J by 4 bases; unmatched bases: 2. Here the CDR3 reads CASSRTGSTEAFF. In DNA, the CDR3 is TGTGCCAGCAGCCGGACAGGGAGCACTGAAGCTTTCTTT.

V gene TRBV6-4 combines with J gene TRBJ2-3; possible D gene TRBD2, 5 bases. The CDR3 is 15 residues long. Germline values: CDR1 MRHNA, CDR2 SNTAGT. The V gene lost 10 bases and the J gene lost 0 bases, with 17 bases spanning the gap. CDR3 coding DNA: TGTGCCACCCTACCCGGGGAGAGAAGCACAGATACGCAGTATTTT. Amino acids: CATLPGERSTDTQYF.